The text below deals with one T cell receptor beta chain. Its antigen is unidentified. The data are from a study of CD8 T cells in Susac syndrome. With random hexamers, roughly 0.45 to 1 ug RNA was reverse transcribed. Amplification of TCR beta CDR3 across 54 Vbeta and 13 Jbeta was performed with immunoSEQ multiplex PCR. MiXCR, applied by TCRdb to the immunoSEQ multiplex PCR reads, yields one record per CDR3 protein. The sample carries 160,000 or so distinct CDR3 sequences, 94% recorded once. General study findings and limits: TCR sequencing and HLA analysis covered a relatively small number of individuals.

Germline V gene lookup returns CDR1 SGHVS and CDR2 FQNEAQ. CDR3 size: 13 residues. Trimming removed 2 bases at V and 9 bases at J, with 11 bases between. The origin of this receptor is a human donor with Susac syndrome. The J gene is TRBJ2-1, the V gene TRBV7-8, with D maybe TRBD2 (6 bases). Sequencing was carried out using CD4+ T cells from PBMCs. The CDR3 DNA sequence: TGTGCCAGCAGCTTAAATTACGGGGGTGAGCAGTTCTTC. It yields the protein CASSLNYGGEQFF.